This TCR beta chain was identified in a study of beta chain features in type 1 diabetes. Study-level results: Fewer insertions but more deletions were seen at VDJ junctions in type 1 diabetes patients. In all four CD4+ subsets, TCRB CDR3 length was significantly, moderately reduced in type 1 diabetes.

Every bit of the isolated RNA underwent reverse transcription, so sequencing read expressed TCRB transcripts. This table comes from immunoSEQ multiplex PCR, and its TCRdb copy is limited to in-frame clones, with some not included. The sample consists of some 150,000 clones, around 50% of them appearing once. This CDR3 is built from 13 residues. Trimming pared 2 bases from V and 5 bases from J, leaving 9 bases between. The germline CDR1 and CDR2 sequences are SEHNR and FQNEAQ (reference sequence). In regard to this clone: What it binds is unknown.

Sequencing used Tregs from blood. This clonotype was obtained from a man aged 18 to 29 in good health. The rearrangement joins TRBV7-9 to TRBJ1-1; D gene ambiguous. CDR3 sequence reads: CASSLSGDTEAFF. In DNA form, the CDR3 reads TGTGCCAGCAGCTTATCTGGAGATACTGAAGCTTTCTTT. Filled out from reference TRBV7-9 and TRBJ1-1, the complete variable domain reads DTGVSQNPRHKITKRGQNVTFRCDPISEHNRLYWYRQTLGQGPEFLTYFQNEAQLEKSRLLSDRFSAERPKGSFSTLEIQRTEQGDSAMYLCASSLSGDTEAFFGQGTRLTVV.